A selection of T cell receptor beta chains follows, all from one sample in a study of shared clonotypes between healthy human individuals. Profiled with immunoSEQ multiplex PCR; TCRdb holds only in-frame clones, not every one. This table holds some 1.5 million clones, around 98% found once. The material sequenced was naive CD4+ T cells sorted from blood. These receptors came from a man between 25 and 39 years old in good health. Both conserved end residues are part of each CDR3. The order of the fields is CDR3 length, clone size, V gene, J gene, D gene, CDR3 DNA, CDR3 protein. The D gene is left open where the match is weak. Clone size, where shown, is once, few, many, or a class for clones that have expanded.

cdr3_length: 15; clone_size: .; v_call: TRBV14; j_call: TRBJ2-7; d_call: TRBD2; cdr3_nt: TGTGCCAGCAGCCAAATAGCGGGAGGCCATTACGAGCAGTACTTC; cdr3_aa: CASSQIAGGHYEQYF
cdr3_length: 14; clone_size: .; v_call: TRBV10-2; j_call: TRBJ2-1; d_call: TRBD1; cdr3_nt: TGCGCCAGCAGATCAGGGGGCGCCTACAATGAGCAGTTCTTC; cdr3_aa: CASRSGGAYNEQFF
cdr3_length: 14; clone_size: .; v_call: TRBV6-1; j_call: TRBJ2-2; d_call: .; cdr3_nt: TGTGCCAGCAGACGGACAGAGAACACCGGGGAGCTGTTTTTT; cdr3_aa: CASRRTENTGELFF
cdr3_length: 15; clone_size: .; v_call: TRBV29-1; j_call: TRBJ2-2; d_call: TRBD1; cdr3_nt: TGCAGCGTACTTAACAGGGGGCTAGAAAGCGGGGAGCTGTTTTTT; cdr3_aa: CSVLNRGLESGELFF
cdr3_length: 14; clone_size: .; v_call: TRBV25-1; j_call: TRBJ1-2; d_call: TRBD1; cdr3_nt: TGTGCCAGCAGAAGCCAGGGGGCGGCCTATGGCTACACCTTC; cdr3_aa: CASRSQGAAYGYTF
cdr3_length: 13; clone_size: .; v_call: TRBV30; j_call: TRBJ1-2; d_call: .; cdr3_nt: TGTGCCGCAATAGACCGAACTAACTATGGCTACACCTTC; cdr3_aa: CAAIDRTNYGYTF
cdr3_length: 16; clone_size: .; v_call: TRBV7-2; j_call: TRBJ2-5; d_call: TRBD2; cdr3_nt: TGTGCCAGCAGCTTATGGCGCGGGAGGGATCCAGAGACCCAGTACTTC; cdr3_aa: CASSLWRGRDPETQYF
cdr3_length: 12; clone_size: .; v_call: TRBV7-9; j_call: TRBJ1-1; d_call: TRBD1; cdr3_nt: TGTGCCAGCACAACAGGGGGGGCTGAAGCTTTCTTT; cdr3_aa: CASTTGGAEAFF
cdr3_length: 17; clone_size: .; v_call: TRBV18; j_call: TRBJ2-1; d_call: TRBD1; cdr3_nt: TGTGCCAGCTCACCACCGCAAGGACAGGGGGTTAGTCGTCCGCAGTTCTTC; cdr3_aa: CASSPPQGQGVSRPQFF
cdr3_length: 17; clone_size: .; v_call: TRBV18; j_call: TRBJ1-4; d_call: TRBD1; cdr3_nt: TGTGCCAGCTCACCATCTCCGTCCACAGGGGGAAGGGAAAAACTGTTTTTT; cdr3_aa: CASSPSPSTGGREKLFF
cdr3_length: 17; clone_size: once; v_call: TRBV5-1; j_call: TRBJ2-7; d_call: TRBD1; cdr3_nt: TGCGCCAGCAGCTTGGCCTCGGCTTGGCAGGGGGCCCACGAGCAGTACTTC; cdr3_aa: CASSLASAWQGAHEQYF
cdr3_length: 14; clone_size: .; v_call: TRBV2; j_call: TRBJ2-1; d_call: TRBD1; cdr3_nt: TGTGCCAGCATCGGACAGGGGGCTCATAATGAGCAGTTCTTC; cdr3_aa: CASIGQGAHNEQFF
cdr3_length: 14; clone_size: .; v_call: TRBV19; j_call: TRBJ1-2; d_call: .; cdr3_nt: TGTGCCAGTAGTATGGGTTGGGGCGTCTATGGCTACACCTTC; cdr3_aa: CASSMGWGVYGYTF
cdr3_length: 11; clone_size: .; v_call: TRBV20-1; j_call: TRBJ2-3; d_call: .; cdr3_nt: TGCAGTGGAGGGGAAACAGATACGCAGTATTTT; cdr3_aa: CSGGETDTQYF
cdr3_length: 14; clone_size: .; v_call: TRBV7-6; j_call: TRBJ1-4; d_call: TRBD1; cdr3_nt: TGTGCCAGCAGCCCGACAGGGGCTAATGAAAAACTGTTTTTT; cdr3_aa: CASSPTGANEKLFF
cdr3_length: 14; clone_size: .; v_call: TRBV11-2; j_call: TRBJ1-1; d_call: TRBD1; cdr3_nt: TGTGCCAGCAGCCCTACAGGGGGGAACACTGAAGCTTTCTTT; cdr3_aa: CASSPTGGNTEAFF
cdr3_length: 16; clone_size: .; v_call: TRBV27; j_call: TRBJ2-1; d_call: TRBD2; cdr3_nt: TGTGCCAGCAGCTCCCCAAAGCGGGGAGCCTACAATGAGCAGTTCTTC; cdr3_aa: CASSSPKRGAYNEQFF
cdr3_length: 17; clone_size: .; v_call: TRBV18; j_call: TRBJ2-2; d_call: .; cdr3_nt: TGTGCCAGCTCACCATCTTTAGCGACCGGGAACACCGGGGAGCTGTTTTTT; cdr3_aa: CASSPSLATGNTGELFF
cdr3_length: 14; clone_size: .; v_call: TRBV28; j_call: TRBJ1-1; d_call: .; cdr3_nt: TGTGCCAGCAGGCCTCAGGGACCGGCTCTTGAAGCTTTCTTT; cdr3_aa: CASRPQGPALEAFF
cdr3_length: 12; clone_size: .; v_call: TRBV2; j_call: TRBJ2-7; d_call: TRBD1; cdr3_nt: TGTGCCAGCGAGGACAGGGACGACGAGCAGTACTTC; cdr3_aa: CASEDRDDEQYF
cdr3_length: 15; clone_size: .; v_call: TRBV7-2; j_call: TRBJ2-7; d_call: TRBD2; cdr3_nt: TGTGCCAGCAGCCTCAACGCGGGAGGCCTCTACGAGCAGTACTTC; cdr3_aa: CASSLNAGGLYEQYF
cdr3_length: 13; clone_size: .; v_call: TRBV11-2; j_call: TRBJ2-7; d_call: .; cdr3_nt: TGTGCCAGCAGCTCCCAAGCCCCCTCCAATAGGTACTTC; cdr3_aa: CASSSQAPSNRYF
cdr3_length: 14; clone_size: few; v_call: TRBV19; j_call: TRBJ1-2; d_call: TRBD1; cdr3_nt: TGTGCCAGTAGTGTCCGGGACAGCTTGTATGGCTACACCTTC; cdr3_aa: CASSVRDSLYGYTF
cdr3_length: 17; clone_size: .; v_call: TRBV11-3; j_call: TRBJ2-3; d_call: TRBD2; cdr3_nt: TGTGCCAGCAGCTACCGACTAGCGGGAGGGAACACAGATACGCAGTATTTT; cdr3_aa: CASSYRLAGGNTDTQYF
cdr3_length: 16; clone_size: .; v_call: TRBV5-6; j_call: TRBJ2-7; d_call: .; cdr3_nt: TGTGCCTCCAACTGGGCAGGTGGGAAAGGGGCCTACGAGCAGTACTTC; cdr3_aa: CASNWAGGKGAYEQYF
cdr3_length: 15; clone_size: .; v_call: TRBV5-6; j_call: TRBJ1-1; d_call: TRBD1; cdr3_nt: TGTGCCAGCAGCTTTCCAACAGGGGTATCTGGTGAAGCTTTCTTT; cdr3_aa: CASSFPTGVSGEAFF
cdr3_length: 15; clone_size: .; v_call: TRBV4-1; j_call: TRBJ1-4; d_call: .; cdr3_nt: TGCGCCAGCAGCCAAGACCGGTGGACTAATGAAAAACTGTTTTTT; cdr3_aa: CASSQDRWTNEKLFF
cdr3_length: 12; clone_size: once; v_call: TRBV29-1; j_call: TRBJ1-2; d_call: TRBD1; cdr3_nt: TGCAGCGTAGGACAGGGGGTATATGGCTACACCTTC; cdr3_aa: CSVGQGVYGYTF
cdr3_length: 14; clone_size: .; v_call: TRBV5-1; j_call: TRBJ1-1; d_call: TRBD1; cdr3_nt: TGCGCCAGCAGCAAGGGACAGGGGAGCACTGAAGCTTTCTTT; cdr3_aa: CASSKGQGSTEAFF
cdr3_length: 14; clone_size: once; v_call: TRBV28; j_call: TRBJ2-1; d_call: TRBD1; cdr3_nt: TGTGCCAGCAGATGGGGGACAGGGGACGGTGAGCAGTTCTTC; cdr3_aa: CASRWGTGDGEQFF
cdr3_length: 14; clone_size: .; v_call: TRBV6-5; j_call: TRBJ2-7; d_call: TRBD2; cdr3_nt: TGTGCCAGCGTAAAAGCGGGAAGGACCTACGAGCAGTACTTC; cdr3_aa: CASVKAGRTYEQYF
cdr3_length: 19; clone_size: .; v_call: TRBV7-2; j_call: TRBJ2-7; d_call: TRBD2; cdr3_nt: TGTGCCAGCAGCCCTTGGTTGACTAGCGGGAGTTTCCGCTCCTACGAGCAGTACTTC; cdr3_aa: CASSPWLTSGSFRSYEQYF
cdr3_length: 17; clone_size: once; v_call: TRBV4-1; j_call: TRBJ2-3; d_call: TRBD2; cdr3_nt: TGCGCCAGCAGCTCACCGCTAGCGGGAGGCCCACTGGGTACGCAGTATTTT; cdr3_aa: CASSSPLAGGPLGTQYF
cdr3_length: 15; clone_size: .; v_call: TRBV5-1; j_call: TRBJ2-2; d_call: .; cdr3_nt: TGCGCCAGCAGCGATCAAGGTCAGAACACCGGGGAGCTGTTTTTT; cdr3_aa: CASSDQGQNTGELFF
cdr3_length: 15; clone_size: .; v_call: TRBV5-1; j_call: TRBJ2-1; d_call: .; cdr3_nt: TGCGCCAGCAGTACGTCCGGCCCCTCCTACAATGAGCAGTTCTTC; cdr3_aa: CASSTSGPSYNEQFF
cdr3_length: 19; clone_size: .; v_call: TRBV7-8; j_call: TRBJ2-1; d_call: TRBD2; cdr3_nt: TGTGCCAGCAACAAACCGGGACTAGCGGGAGACCCCTCCTACAATGAGCAGTTCTTC; cdr3_aa: CASNKPGLAGDPSYNEQFF
cdr3_length: 15; clone_size: .; v_call: TRBV18; j_call: TRBJ2-1; d_call: .; cdr3_nt: TGTGCCAGCTCACCACTAGCGAGGGGAGGCGGTGAGCAGTTCTTC; cdr3_aa: CASSPLARGGGEQFF
cdr3_length: 13; clone_size: .; v_call: TRBV29-1; j_call: TRBJ2-3; d_call: .; cdr3_nt: TGCAGCGTTGACCTTGGGGGCACAGATACGCAGTATTTT; cdr3_aa: CSVDLGGTDTQYF
cdr3_length: 18; clone_size: .; v_call: TRBV19; j_call: TRBJ1-2; d_call: .; cdr3_nt: TGTGCCAGTAGTATTCGTCACCGGGAGCGGATAGCTAACTATGGCTACACCTTC; cdr3_aa: CASSIRHRERIANYGYTF
cdr3_length: 15; clone_size: .; v_call: TRBV7-2; j_call: TRBJ2-7; d_call: .; cdr3_nt: TGTGCCAGCAGCTTAGACACAGCTCCCTCCTACGAGCAGTACTTC; cdr3_aa: CASSLDTAPSYEQYF
cdr3_length: 14; clone_size: .; v_call: TRBV5-4; j_call: TRBJ1-2; d_call: TRBD1; cdr3_nt: TGTGCCAGCAGCCCCAGACAGGGGCACTATGGCTACACCTTC; cdr3_aa: CASSPRQGHYGYTF
cdr3_length: 14; clone_size: .; v_call: TRBV18; j_call: TRBJ1-2; d_call: .; cdr3_nt: TGTGCCAGCTCACCACCGGGAGCCGGGGACGGCTACACCTTC; cdr3_aa: CASSPPGAGDGYTF
cdr3_length: 16; clone_size: .; v_call: TRBV5-1; j_call: TRBJ2-1; d_call: TRBD2; cdr3_nt: TGCGCCAGCAGCCCCTACTCGAGCGGGGGTTACAATGAGCAGTTCTTC; cdr3_aa: CASSPYSSGGYNEQFF
cdr3_length: 14; clone_size: .; v_call: TRBV9; j_call: TRBJ1-2; d_call: TRBD1; cdr3_nt: TGTGCCAGCAGCGTAGACCAGGGGGCCTATGGCTACACCTTC; cdr3_aa: CASSVDQGAYGYTF
cdr3_length: 15; clone_size: .; v_call: TRBV7-2; j_call: TRBJ2-5; d_call: .; cdr3_nt: TGTGCCAGCAGCCGACAGGCGGAGGGGGACAAGACCCAGTACTTC; cdr3_aa: CASSRQAEGDKTQYF
cdr3_length: 16; clone_size: once; v_call: TRBV6-6; j_call: TRBJ2-6; d_call: .; cdr3_nt: TGTGCCAGCAGCCCACCTACAGGTACTGGGGCCAACGTCCTGACTTTC; cdr3_aa: CASSPPTGTGANVLTF
cdr3_length: 15; clone_size: once; v_call: TRBV7-3; j_call: TRBJ2-7; d_call: .; cdr3_nt: TGTGCCAGCAGCTTAGAGGTGGGGTACTCCTACGAGCAGTACTTC; cdr3_aa: CASSLEVGYSYEQYF
cdr3_length: 12; clone_size: once; v_call: TRBV7-2; j_call: TRBJ2-1; d_call: .; cdr3_nt: TGTGCCAGCAGCTTCCAGGCCAATGAGCAGTTCTTC; cdr3_aa: CASSFQANEQFF
cdr3_length: 12; clone_size: .; v_call: TRBV19; j_call: TRBJ2-3; d_call: .; cdr3_nt: TGTGCCAGTACCAAGAGAGGAGATACGCAGTATTTT; cdr3_aa: CASTKRGDTQYF
cdr3_length: 14; clone_size: .; v_call: TRBV18; j_call: TRBJ2-1; d_call: .; cdr3_nt: TGTGCCAGCTCACCGCTGGGCCGATACAATGAGCAGTTCTTC; cdr3_aa: CASSPLGRYNEQFF
cdr3_length: 14; clone_size: .; v_call: TRBV5-1; j_call: TRBJ2-3; d_call: .; cdr3_nt: TGCGCCAGCGGAGATACAGGGGGGGTGCAAACGCAGTATTTT; cdr3_aa: CASGDTGGVQTQYF
cdr3_length: 14; clone_size: .; v_call: TRBV5-1; j_call: TRBJ1-3; d_call: .; cdr3_nt: TGCGCCAGCAGTTTAGCGACCGCTGGAAACACCATATATTTT; cdr3_aa: CASSLATAGNTIYF
cdr3_length: 11; clone_size: once; v_call: TRBV25-1; j_call: TRBJ1-4; d_call: .; cdr3_nt: TGTGCCAGCAGGGAGATCGGAAAACTGTTTTTT; cdr3_aa: CASREIGKLFF
cdr3_length: 14; clone_size: .; v_call: TRBV10-3; j_call: TRBJ2-7; d_call: TRBD1; cdr3_nt: TGTGCCATCAGGGGACAGCTCGGGGTCTACGAGCAGTACTTC; cdr3_aa: CAIRGQLGVYEQYF
cdr3_length: 15; clone_size: .; v_call: TRBV27; j_call: TRBJ2-3; d_call: TRBD2; cdr3_nt: TGTGCCAGCAGTTTTCTAGCGGCTAGCACAGATACGCAGTATTTT; cdr3_aa: CASSFLAASTDTQYF
cdr3_length: 17; clone_size: .; v_call: TRBV15; j_call: TRBJ2-2; d_call: .; cdr3_nt: TGTGCCACCAGCAGAGATTTGGGGGGAACGAACACCGGGGAGCTGTTTTTT; cdr3_aa: CATSRDLGGTNTGELFF
cdr3_length: 14; clone_size: .; v_call: TRBV18; j_call: TRBJ1-1; d_call: .; cdr3_nt: TGTGCCAGCTCTCCAGTACGCAGGAACACTGAAGCTTTCTTT; cdr3_aa: CASSPVRRNTEAFF
cdr3_length: 14; clone_size: .; v_call: TRBV11-3; j_call: TRBJ2-3; d_call: .; cdr3_nt: TGTGCCAGCAGCTTAAGTCAGAACACAGATACGCAGTATTTT; cdr3_aa: CASSLSQNTDTQYF
cdr3_length: 15; clone_size: .; v_call: TRBV6-1; j_call: TRBJ2-2; d_call: .; cdr3_nt: TGTGCCAGCAGCCAGGGGTGGGGGAACACCGGGGAGCTGTTTTTT; cdr3_aa: CASSQGWGNTGELFF
cdr3_length: 14; clone_size: once; v_call: TRBV15; j_call: TRBJ2-5; d_call: TRBD2; cdr3_nt: TGTGCCACCAGCAGCGGACTAGCGGGAAAGACCCAGTACTTC; cdr3_aa: CATSSGLAGKTQYF